This section outlines one T cell receptor (beta chain) sequence together with its context. Its antigen remains unidentified. A J-beta primer mix and a sample-barcoded 5' primer were used in a second PCR of about 7 to 12 cycles. All samples yielded 2.5 million or more CDR3-containing paired-end reads. TCRdb ran MiXCR on the 5' RACE reads and lists one entry per CDR3 protein. The sample holds 1.5 million to 2 million distinct CDR3 sequences, under 30% seen once. The source of the sample is a study of blood T cells in healthy people across ages. Study overall: Capture via template switching afforded approximately one barcoded beta molecule per two T cells.

This CDR3 is built from 12 residues. V lost 1 base and J lost 7, with 10 bases in between. Germline loops: CDR1 DFQATT, CDR2 SNEGSKA (reference sequence). Study-level findings and limits: Bulk PBMC profiling left naive and antigen-experienced comparisons inconclusive.

The chain employs TRBV20-1 and TRBJ1-1; possible D gene TRBD1, 6 bases. The sequence was obtained from a woman aged 25 to 39 in good health. The specimen sequenced was blood. The CDR3 here is CSARGTVLEAFF. CDR3 bases: TGCAGTGCTAGAGGGACAGTTCTTGAAGCTTTCTTT.